These T cell receptor beta chains were read from a single sample in a study of blood T cell repertoires in COVID-19. The method was immunoSEQ multiplex PCR; TCRdb's version includes in-frame clones alone and lacks a portion of them. The table lists roughly 200,000 clones, nearly 90% of them singletons, with roughly 12% in the top ten. The source material was peripheral blood. The receptors derive from a woman aged 18-35 years who had recovered from COVID-19. CDR3s include the opening cysteine and the closing phenylalanine or tryptophan. A D gene is named only where the DNA matches it firmly. Size is stated for part of the rows, as once, few or many counts, or as a class when the clone is expanded.

>-|TRBV18|TRBJ2-7|TRBD1
TGTGCCAGCTCACCAGCTTCACCGTCGACAGGGCTGCTCTACGAGCAGTACTTC
CASSPASPSTGLLYEQYF
>-|TRBV25-1|TRBJ2-5|-
TGTGCCAGCAAGCAGGAACAAGAGACCCAGTACTTC
CASKQEQETQYF
>-|TRBV9|TRBJ2-5|-
TGTGCCAGCAGCTCACACCCCGAGGCGACCCAGTACTTC
CASSSHPEATQYF
>-|TRBV20-1|TRBJ1-1|-
TGCAGTGTCGGCACTGAAGCTTTCTTT
CSVGTEAFF
>few|TRBV6-2/TRBV6-3|TRBJ2-1|-
TGTGCCAGCAGTTCCATTTACGTCGGGTTTAATGAGCAGTTCTTC
CASSSIYVGFNEQFF
>-|TRBV6-5|TRBJ2-2|-
TGTGCCAGCAGTTACTCCGGGGATACCGGGGAGCTGTTTTTT
CASSYSGDTGELFF
>-|TRBV21-1|TRBJ2-5|-
TGTGCCAGCAGCAAGGTTTCAGGAAGAAGGGAGACCCAGTACTTC
CASSKVSGRRETQYF
>-|TRBV27|TRBJ2-2|TRBD2
TGTGCCAGCAGTCCTATTTACGGTCTACTAGCGTCCGGGGAGCTGTTTTTT
CASSPIYGLLASGELFF
>-|TRBV10-3|TRBJ2-7|TRBD2
TGTGCCATCAGTGAGTCAAGGACTAGCGGGTCCTACGAGCAGTACTTC
CAISESRTSGSYEQYF
>-|TRBV9|TRBJ1-2|-
TGTGCCAGCAGCGCCGGCTGGGTTAGCGGCTACACCTTC
CASSAGWVSGYTF
>-|TRBV6-2/TRBV6-3|TRBJ2-5|TRBD2
TGTGCCAGCAGTTACGGGACTAGCGGGGACCAAGAGACCCAGTACTTC
CASSYGTSGDQETQYF
>-|TRBV27|TRBJ2-1|TRBD2
TGTGCCAGCAGTTCTTATACTAGCGGGAACAATGAGCAGTTCTTC
CASSSYTSGNNEQFF
>-|TRBV6-5|TRBJ2-7|TRBD1
TGTGCCAGCAGTTTAGGGACAGGGGGCTACGAGCAGTACTTC
CASSLGTGGYEQYF
>-|TRBV19|TRBJ1-1|TRBD1
TGTGCCAGTAATCCTAAGCCGTTCGGACAGGCACTAGCTTTCTTT
CASNPKPFGQALAFF
>-|TRBV19|TRBJ2-1|TRBD2
TGTGCCAGTAGTGGCAGCGGGAGATGGGACAATGAGCAGTTCTTC
CASSGSGRWDNEQFF
>-|TRBV29-1|TRBJ2-1|TRBD2
TGCAGCCTGGGACTAGCGGCCCACAATGAGCAGTTCTTC
CSLGLAAHNEQFF
>-|TRBV7-2|TRBJ1-1|TRBD1
TGTGCCAGCAGCTCAACTGGACAGGGGGCGCCGGCTTTCTTT
CASSSTGQGAPAFF
>-|TRBV4-1|TRBJ1-2|-
TGCGCCAGCAGCCAATTTCTACCGGGTGAAGGCTATGGCTACACCTTC
CASSQFLPGEGYGYTF
>once|TRBV7-2|TRBJ2-7|TRBD1
TGTGCCAGCAGCTTATTTGGACAGGGGAGCGAGCAGTACTTC
CASSLFGQGSEQYF
>-|TRBV4-1|TRBJ2-7|-
TGCGCCAGCAGCCCTCACCAAGGAGTCTACGAGCAGTACTTC
CASSPHQGVYEQYF
>-|TRBV19|TRBJ2-1|-
TGTGCCAGTAGTATAGCGCGCGGAGACAATGAGCAGTTCTTC
CASSIARGDNEQFF
>-|TRBV5-6|TRBJ2-4|-
TGTGCCAGCAGCGTCGGGAACCTCCTAGCCAAAAACATTCAGTACTTC
CASSVGNLLAKNIQYF
>-|TRBV6-6|TRBJ2-1|-
TGTGCCAGCACGTTGGCAGGAAGCTCCTACAATGAGCAGTTCTTC
CASTLAGSSYNEQFF
>-|TRBV29-1|TRBJ2-7|TRBD1
TGCAGCGTGACAGGGCTGGTCGACGAGCAGTACTTC
CSVTGLVDEQYF
>-|TRBV5-1|TRBJ1-1|-
TGCGCCAGCAGCCCCCAGGGTCTGAACACTGAAGCTTTCTTT
CASSPQGLNTEAFF
>-|TRBV21-1|TRBJ1-6|-
TGTGCCGTACGCCCACACTCACCCCTCCACTTT
CAVRPHSPLHF
>-|TRBV5-4|TRBJ2-2|TRBD2
TGTGCCAGCAGCCCCCCCCCGGGAGGAGCCGGGGAGCTGTTTTTT
CASSPPPGGAGELFF
>-|TRBV24-1|TRBJ2-1|-
TGTGCCACCAGTGACTCTCAGTACAATGAGCAGTTCTTC
CATSDSQYNEQFF
>-|TRBV3-1/TRBV3-2|TRBJ1-2|-
TGTGCCAGCAGCCTCCGACAGTTTCTTGGCTACACCTTC
CASSLRQFLGYTF
>-|TRBV6-6|TRBJ2-1|TRBD1
TGTGCCAGCAGTTACTTGGACAGGTCGGTATCGTTCTTC
CASSYLDRSVSFF
>-|TRBV14|TRBJ2-1|-
TGTGCCAGCAGCCCTGAGGGAGCGGCCTACAATGAGCAGTTCTTC
CASSPEGAAYNEQFF
>-|TRBV5-4|TRBJ2-7|-
TGTGCCAGCCGGATTTGGGGGGGCAGGAACGAGCAGTACTTC
CASRIWGGRNEQYF
>-|TRBV7-9|TRBJ1-1|TRBD1
TGTGCCAGCGAGGGACAGACTACCTCTGAAGCTTTCTTT
CASEGQTTSEAFF
>-|TRBV10-2|TRBJ1-1|-
TGCGCCAGCAGTGAGTCGCGGGGGCGGTTCACTGAAGCTTTCTTT
CASSESRGRFTEAFF
>-|TRBV5-4|TRBJ2-7|TRBD2
TGTGCCAGCAGCGGACTAGCGGGAGGGCGCGAGCAGTACTTC
CASSGLAGGREQYF
>-|TRBV5-1|TRBJ2-7|-
TGCGCCAGCAGTGGGGAGATCGGGACAACCGGTGAGGAGCAGTACTTC
CASSGEIGTTGEEQYF
>once|TRBV7-9|TRBJ1-1|-
TGTGCCAGCTCTACCGCCGCCCGCACTGAAGCTTTCTTT
CASSTAARTEAFF
>-|TRBV13|TRBJ1-3|TRBD1
TGTGCCAGCAGCCCGAGGACAGGTGGAAACACCATATATTTT
CASSPRTGGNTIYF
>-|TRBV5-6|TRBJ1-2|TRBD1
TGTGCCAGCAGTTGGGGTTTTTCCAGGGACAGGCCCTATGGCTACACCTTC
CASSWGFSRDRPYGYTF
>-|TRBV2|TRBJ1-1|-
TGTGCCAGCAGTGGATCGGGGTTGGACACTGAAGCTTTCTTT
CASSGSGLDTEAFF
>-|TRBV30|TRBJ1-5|TRBD1
TGTGCCTGGAGTCTTACAGGGGATCAGCCCCAGCATTTT
CAWSLTGDQPQHF